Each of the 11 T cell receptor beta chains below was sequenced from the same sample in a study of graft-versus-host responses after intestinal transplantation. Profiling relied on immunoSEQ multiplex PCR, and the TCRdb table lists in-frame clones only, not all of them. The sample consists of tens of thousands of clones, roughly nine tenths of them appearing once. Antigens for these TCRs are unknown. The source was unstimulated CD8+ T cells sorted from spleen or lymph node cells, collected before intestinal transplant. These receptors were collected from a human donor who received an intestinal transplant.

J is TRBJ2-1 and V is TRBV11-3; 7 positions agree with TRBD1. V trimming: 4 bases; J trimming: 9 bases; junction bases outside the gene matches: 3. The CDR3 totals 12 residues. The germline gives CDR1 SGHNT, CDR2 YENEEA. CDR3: CASSSRGSEQFF. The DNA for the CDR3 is TGTGCCAGCAGCTCCAGGGGGAGTGAGCAGTTCTTC.

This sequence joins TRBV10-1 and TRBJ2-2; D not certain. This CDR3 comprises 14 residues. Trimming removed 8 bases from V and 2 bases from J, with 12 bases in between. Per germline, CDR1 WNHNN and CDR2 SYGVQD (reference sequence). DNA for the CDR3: TGCGCCAGCCAACAGAGCCTTAACACCGGGGAGCTGTTTTTT. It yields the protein CASQQSLNTGELFF.

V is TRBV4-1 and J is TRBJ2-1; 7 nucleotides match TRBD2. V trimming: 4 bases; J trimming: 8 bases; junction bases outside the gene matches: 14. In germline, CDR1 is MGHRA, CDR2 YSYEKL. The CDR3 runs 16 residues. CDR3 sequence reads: CASSPLGAGVSDEQFF. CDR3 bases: TGCGCCAGCAGCCCCCTCGGGGCGGGAGTCAGTGATGAGCAGTTCTTC.

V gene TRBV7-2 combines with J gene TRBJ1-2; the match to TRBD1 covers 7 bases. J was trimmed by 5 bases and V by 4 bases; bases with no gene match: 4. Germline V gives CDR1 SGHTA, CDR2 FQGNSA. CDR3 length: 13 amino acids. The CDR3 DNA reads TGTGCCAGCAGCTGGACAGGCAGTTATGGCTACACCTTC. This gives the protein CASSWTGSYGYTF. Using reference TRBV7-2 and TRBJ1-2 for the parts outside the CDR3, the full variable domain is GAGVSQSPSNKVTEKGKDVELRCDPISGHTALYWYRQSLGQGLEFLIYFQGNSAPDKSGLPSDRFSAERTGGSVSTLTIQRTQQEDSAVYLCASSWTGSYGYTFGSGTRLTVV.

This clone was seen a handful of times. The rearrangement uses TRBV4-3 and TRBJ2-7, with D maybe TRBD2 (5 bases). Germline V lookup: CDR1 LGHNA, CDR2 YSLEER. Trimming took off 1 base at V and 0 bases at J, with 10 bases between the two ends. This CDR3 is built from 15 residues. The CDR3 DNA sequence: TGCGCCAGCAGCCAAGGGACGGGGAACTCCTACGAGCAGTACTTC. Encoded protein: CASSQGTGNSYEQYF.

The CDR3 nucleotides read TGTGCCAGCAGCCTCCCTACTAACAATGAGCAGTTCTTC. This encodes CASSLPTNNEQFF. V gene TRBV9 combines with J gene TRBJ2-1; no reliable D call. The CDR3 sequence is 13 residues long. V gave up 4 bases and J gave up 5 bases, with 10 bases separating them. CDR1 and CDR2 (germline): SGDLS, YYNGEE.

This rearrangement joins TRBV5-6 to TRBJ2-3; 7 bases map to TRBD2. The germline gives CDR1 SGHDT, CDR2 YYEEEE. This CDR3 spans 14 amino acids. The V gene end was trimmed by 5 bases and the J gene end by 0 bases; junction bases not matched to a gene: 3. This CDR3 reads CASRLGGSTDTQYF. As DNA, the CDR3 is TGTGCCAGCAGACTGGGGGGGAGCACAGATACGCAGTATTTT.

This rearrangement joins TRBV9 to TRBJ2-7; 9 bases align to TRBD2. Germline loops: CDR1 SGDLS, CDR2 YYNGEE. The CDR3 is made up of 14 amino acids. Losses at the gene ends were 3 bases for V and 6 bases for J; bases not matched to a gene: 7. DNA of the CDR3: TGTGCCAGCAGCGGGGGACTAGCTGGAGGCGAGCAGTACTTC. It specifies CASSGGLAGGEQYF.

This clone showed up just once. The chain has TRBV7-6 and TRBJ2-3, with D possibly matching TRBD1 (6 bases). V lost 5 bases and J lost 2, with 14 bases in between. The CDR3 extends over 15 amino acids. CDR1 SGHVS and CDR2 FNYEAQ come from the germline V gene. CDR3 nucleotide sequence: TGTGCCAGCAGCACGGAGGCAGGGGCCACAGATACGCAGTATTTT. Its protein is CASSTEAGATDTQYF. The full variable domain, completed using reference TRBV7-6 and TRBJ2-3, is GAGVSQSPRYKVTKRGQDVALRCDPISGHVSLYWYRQALGQGPEFLTYFNYEAQQDKSGLPNDRFSAERPEGSISTLTIQRTEQRDSAMYRCASSTEAGATDTQYFGPGTRLTVL.

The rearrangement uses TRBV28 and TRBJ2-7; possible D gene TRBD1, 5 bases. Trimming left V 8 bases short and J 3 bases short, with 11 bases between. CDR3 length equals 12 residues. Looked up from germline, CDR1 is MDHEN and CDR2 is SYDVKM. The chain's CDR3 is CASGQQVYEQYF. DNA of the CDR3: TGTGCCAGCGGCCAACAGGTCTACGAGCAGTACTTC.

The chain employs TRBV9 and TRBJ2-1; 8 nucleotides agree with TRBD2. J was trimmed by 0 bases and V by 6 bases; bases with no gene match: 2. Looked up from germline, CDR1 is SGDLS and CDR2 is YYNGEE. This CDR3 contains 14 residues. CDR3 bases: TGTGCCAGCACCAGCGGGAGCTCCTACAATGAGCAGTTCTTC. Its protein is CASTSGSSYNEQFF.